The clone carrying this TCR beta chain occurred a few times. Germline V CDR1 and CDR2: SEHNR, FQNEAQ (reference sequence). The CDR3 extends over 14 amino acids. V dropped 5 bases and J dropped 3 bases, with 11 bases sitting between them. TCRdb re-derived calls from the 5' RACE reads in MiXCR, one entry per CDR3 protein. The sample shows about 690,000 distinct CDR3 sequences, over 5% of them seen only once. This entry belongs to a study of identical twins. Input material: naive T cells sorted from blood. This chain connects TRBV7-9 to TRBJ2-1, with D possibly matching TRBD1 (5 bases). The TCR originated in a man aged 18-30 years in good health. The CDR3 region has the DNA TGTGCCAGCAGCCCCAGACAGAACTACAATGAGCAGTTCTTC. Translating it yields CASSPRQNYNEQFF.